This TCR beta chain was sequenced in a study of radiation and T cells in renal cell carcinoma. TCRdb keeps only in-frame clones here, not all; method: immunoSEQ multiplex PCR. Altogether roughly 20,000 clones are present, 50% to 65% being singletons, with the ten largest covering roughly an eighth. Treatment given: 15 Gy SBRT to primary tumor, nephrectomy 4 weeks later. The sequenced sample was tumor tissue, obtained from a patient whose treatment included radiotherapy and nephrectomy. The origin of this receptor is a woman between 70 and 85 years old with renal cell carcinoma.

The CDR3 region has the DNA TGTGCCAGCAAAGATACCCAGATTAGCAATCAGCCCCAGCATTTT. Protein sequence: CASKDTQISNQPQHF. V is TRBV6-6 and J is TRBJ1-5; D is unresolved. Germline V gives CDR1 MNHNY, CDR2 SVGAGI (reference sequence). Trimming took 7 bases from V and 0 from J, leaving 13 bases between them. The CDR3 covers 15 residues.